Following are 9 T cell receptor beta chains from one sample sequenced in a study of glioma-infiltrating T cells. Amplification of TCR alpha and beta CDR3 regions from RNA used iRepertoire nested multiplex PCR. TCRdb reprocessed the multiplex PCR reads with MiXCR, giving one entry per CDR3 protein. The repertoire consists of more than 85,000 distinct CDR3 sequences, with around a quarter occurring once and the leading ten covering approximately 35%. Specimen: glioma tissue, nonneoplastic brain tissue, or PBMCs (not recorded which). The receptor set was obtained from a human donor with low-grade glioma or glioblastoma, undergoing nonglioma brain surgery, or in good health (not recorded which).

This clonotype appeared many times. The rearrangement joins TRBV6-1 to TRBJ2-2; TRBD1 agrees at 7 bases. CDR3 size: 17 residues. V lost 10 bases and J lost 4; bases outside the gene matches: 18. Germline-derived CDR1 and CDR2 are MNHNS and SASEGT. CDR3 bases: TGTGCCACCGCCCAGACAGGGTGGGAAGGGGGCACCGGGGAGCTGTTTTTT. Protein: CATAQTGWEGGTGELFF.

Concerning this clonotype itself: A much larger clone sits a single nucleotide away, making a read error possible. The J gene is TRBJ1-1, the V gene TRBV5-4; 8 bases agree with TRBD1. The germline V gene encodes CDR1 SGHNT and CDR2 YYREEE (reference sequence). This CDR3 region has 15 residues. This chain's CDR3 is CASSGQGGGDTKAFF. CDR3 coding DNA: TGTGCCAGCAGCGGACAGGGTGGGGGTGACACTAAAGCTTTCTTT.

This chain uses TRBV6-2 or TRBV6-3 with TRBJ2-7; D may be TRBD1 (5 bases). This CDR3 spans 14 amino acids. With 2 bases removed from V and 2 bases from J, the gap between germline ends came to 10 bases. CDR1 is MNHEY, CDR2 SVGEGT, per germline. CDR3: CASSYPRDPYEQYF. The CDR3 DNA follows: TGTGCCAGCAGTTACCCCAGGGATCCCTACGAGCAGTACTTC.

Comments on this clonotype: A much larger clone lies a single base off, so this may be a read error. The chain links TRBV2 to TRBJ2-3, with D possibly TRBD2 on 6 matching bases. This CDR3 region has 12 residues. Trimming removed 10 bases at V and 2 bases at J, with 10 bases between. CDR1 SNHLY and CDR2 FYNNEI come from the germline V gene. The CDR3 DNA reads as TGTGCCAAGCGGGTGGACACAGATACGCAGTATTTT. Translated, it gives CAKRVDTDTQYF.

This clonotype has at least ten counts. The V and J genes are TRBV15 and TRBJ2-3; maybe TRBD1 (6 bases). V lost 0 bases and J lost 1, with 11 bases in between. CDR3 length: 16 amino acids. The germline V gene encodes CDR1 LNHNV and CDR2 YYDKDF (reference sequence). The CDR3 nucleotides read TGTGCCACCAGCAGAGAGGGCCCAGGGGGCACAGATACGCAGTATTTT. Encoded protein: CATSREGPGGTDTQYF.

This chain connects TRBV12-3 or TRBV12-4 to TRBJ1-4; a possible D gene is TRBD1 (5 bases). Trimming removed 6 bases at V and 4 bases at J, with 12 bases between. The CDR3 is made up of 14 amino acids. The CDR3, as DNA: TGTGCCAGCAGCTTTGACAGAATTAATGAAAAACTGTTTTTT. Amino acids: CASSFDRINEKLFF.

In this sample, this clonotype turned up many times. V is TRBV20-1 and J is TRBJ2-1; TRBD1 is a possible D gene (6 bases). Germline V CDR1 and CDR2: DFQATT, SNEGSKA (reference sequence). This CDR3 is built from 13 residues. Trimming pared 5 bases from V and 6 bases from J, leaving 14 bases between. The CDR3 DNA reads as TGCAGTGCTCCTGGCAGGGGATTCAATGAGCAGTTCTTC. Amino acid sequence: CSAPGRGFNEQFF.

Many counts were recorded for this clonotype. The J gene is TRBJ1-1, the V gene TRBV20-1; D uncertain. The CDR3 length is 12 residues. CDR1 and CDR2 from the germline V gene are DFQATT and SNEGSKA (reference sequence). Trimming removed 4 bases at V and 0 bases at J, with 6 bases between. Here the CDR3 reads CSATIMNTEAFF. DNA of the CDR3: TGCAGTGCTACCATTATGAACACTGAAGCTTTCTTT.

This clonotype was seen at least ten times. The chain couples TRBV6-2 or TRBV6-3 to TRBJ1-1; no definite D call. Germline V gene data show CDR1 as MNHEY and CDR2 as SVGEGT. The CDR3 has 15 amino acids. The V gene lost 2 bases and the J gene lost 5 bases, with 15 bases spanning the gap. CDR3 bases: TGTGCCAGCAGTTACAAAGCAGGCTGGGGAACTGAAGCTTTCTTT. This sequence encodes CASSYKAGWGTEAFF.